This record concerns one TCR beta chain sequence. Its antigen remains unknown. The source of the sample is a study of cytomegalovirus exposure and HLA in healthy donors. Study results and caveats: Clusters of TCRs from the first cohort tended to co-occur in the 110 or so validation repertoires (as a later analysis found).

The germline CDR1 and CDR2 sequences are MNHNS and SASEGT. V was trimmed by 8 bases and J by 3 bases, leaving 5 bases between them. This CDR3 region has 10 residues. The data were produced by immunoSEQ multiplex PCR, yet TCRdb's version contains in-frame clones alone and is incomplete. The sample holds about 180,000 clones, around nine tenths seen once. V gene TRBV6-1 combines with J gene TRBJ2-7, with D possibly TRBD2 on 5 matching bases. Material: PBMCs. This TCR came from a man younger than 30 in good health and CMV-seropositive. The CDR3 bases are TGTGCCAGCCGGGACTACGAGCAGTACTTC. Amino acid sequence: CASRDYEQYF.